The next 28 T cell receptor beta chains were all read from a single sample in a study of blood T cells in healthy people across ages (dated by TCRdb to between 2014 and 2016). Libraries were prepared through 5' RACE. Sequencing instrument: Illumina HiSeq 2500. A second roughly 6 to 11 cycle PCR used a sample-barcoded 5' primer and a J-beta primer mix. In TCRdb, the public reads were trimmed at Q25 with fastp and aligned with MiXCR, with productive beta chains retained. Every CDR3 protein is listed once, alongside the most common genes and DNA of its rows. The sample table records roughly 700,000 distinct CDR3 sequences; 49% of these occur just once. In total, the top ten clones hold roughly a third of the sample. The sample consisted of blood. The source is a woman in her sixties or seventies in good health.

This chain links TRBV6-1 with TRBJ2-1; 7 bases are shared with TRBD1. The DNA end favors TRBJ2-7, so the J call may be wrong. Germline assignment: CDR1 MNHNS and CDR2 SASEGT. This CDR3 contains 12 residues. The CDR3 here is CASYRGSYEQYF. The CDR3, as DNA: TGTGCCAGTTACAGGGGTTCCTACGAGCAGTACTTC.

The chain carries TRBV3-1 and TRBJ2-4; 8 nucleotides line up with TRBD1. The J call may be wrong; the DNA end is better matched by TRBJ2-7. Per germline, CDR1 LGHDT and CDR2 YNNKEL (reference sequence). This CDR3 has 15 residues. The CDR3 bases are TGTGCCAGCAGGCAGACCCGGACAGGGATCTACGAGCAGTACTTC. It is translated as CASRQTRTGIYEQYF.

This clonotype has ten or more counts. CDR3 nucleotide sequence: TGTGCCAGCAGTTACGAGGCGGAAGAGCAGTTCTTC. It is translated as CASSYEAEEQFF. J is TRBJ2-1 and V is TRBV6-2 or TRBV6-3, with D unclear. Trimming left V 2 bases short and J 10 bases short, with 9 bases between. Germline V gives CDR1 MNHEY, CDR2 SVGEGT. This CDR3 is 12 amino acids long.

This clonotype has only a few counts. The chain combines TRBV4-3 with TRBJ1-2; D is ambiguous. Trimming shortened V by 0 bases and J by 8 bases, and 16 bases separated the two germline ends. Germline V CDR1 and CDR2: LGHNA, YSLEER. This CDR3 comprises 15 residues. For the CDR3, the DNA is TGCGCCAGCAGCCAAGAATTTGGCACAAGCGGAGGCTACACCTTC. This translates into CASSQEFGTSGGYTF.

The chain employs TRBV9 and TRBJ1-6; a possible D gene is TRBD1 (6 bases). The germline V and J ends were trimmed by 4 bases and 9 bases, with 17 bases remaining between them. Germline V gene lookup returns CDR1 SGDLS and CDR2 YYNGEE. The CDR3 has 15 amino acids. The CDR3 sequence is CASSRTGGASSPLHF. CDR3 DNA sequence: TGTGCCAGCAGCCGCACGGGGGGCGCGAGTTCACCCCTCCACTTT.

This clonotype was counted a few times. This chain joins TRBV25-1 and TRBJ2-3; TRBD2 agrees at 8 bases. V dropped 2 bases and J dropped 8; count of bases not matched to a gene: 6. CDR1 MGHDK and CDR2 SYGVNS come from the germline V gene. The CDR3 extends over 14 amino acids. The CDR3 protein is CASSEIAGRATQYF. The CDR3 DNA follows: TGTGCCAGCAGTGAAATAGCGGGACGGGCTACGCAGTATTTT.

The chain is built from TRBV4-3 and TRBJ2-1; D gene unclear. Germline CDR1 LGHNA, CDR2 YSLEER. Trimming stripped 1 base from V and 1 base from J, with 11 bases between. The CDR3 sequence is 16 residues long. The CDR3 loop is CASSQVRQSSYNEQFF. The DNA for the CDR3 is TGCGCCAGCAGCCAAGTCCGGCAGTCTTCCTACAATGAGCAGTTCTTC.

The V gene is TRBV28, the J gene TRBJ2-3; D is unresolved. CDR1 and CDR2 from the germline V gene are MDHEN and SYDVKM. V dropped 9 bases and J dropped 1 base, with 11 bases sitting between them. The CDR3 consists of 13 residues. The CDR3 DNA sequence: TGTGCCAGTTATGATGGGGGCACAGATACGCAGTATTTT. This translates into CASYDGGTDTQYF. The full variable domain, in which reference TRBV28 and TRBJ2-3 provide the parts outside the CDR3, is DVKVTQSSRYLVKRTGEKVFLECVQDMDHENMFWYRQDPGLGLRLIYFSYDVKMKEKGDIPEGYSVSREKKERFSLILESASTNQTSMYLCASYDGGTDTQYFGPGTRLTVL.

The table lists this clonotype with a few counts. As DNA, the CDR3 is TGCGCCAGCAGCTTGGACAGCGCTGAAGCTTTCTTT. This sequence encodes CASSLDSAEAFF. The chain uses TRBV5-1 and TRBJ1-1; D is ambiguous. Trimming left V 0 bases short and J 6 bases short, with 6 bases between. CDR1 is SGHRS and CDR2 is YFSETQ in the germline V gene. This CDR3 spans 12 amino acids.

CDR3 protein: CAWSEQGNEQYF. CDR3 DNA: TGTGCCTGGAGTGAACAGGGTAACGAGCAGTACTTC. The rearrangement uses TRBV30 and TRBJ2-4; tentatively, D is TRBD1 (6 bases). The DNA end lines up better with TRBJ2-7; the J call may be wrong. Looked up from germline, CDR1 is GTSNPN and CDR2 is SVGIG (reference sequence). This CDR3 has 12 residues.

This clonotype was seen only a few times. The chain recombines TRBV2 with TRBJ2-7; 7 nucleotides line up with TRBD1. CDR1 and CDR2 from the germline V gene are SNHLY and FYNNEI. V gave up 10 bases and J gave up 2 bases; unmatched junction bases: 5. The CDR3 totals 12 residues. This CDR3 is CATTQGAYEQYF. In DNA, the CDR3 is TGTGCCACCACCCAGGGGGCCTACGAGCAGTACTTC.

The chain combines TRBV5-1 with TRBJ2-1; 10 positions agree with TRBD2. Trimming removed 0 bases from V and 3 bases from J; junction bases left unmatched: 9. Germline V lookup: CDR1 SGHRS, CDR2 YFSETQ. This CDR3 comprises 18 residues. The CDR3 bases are TGCGCCAGCAGCTTGGGGGCTAGCGGGAGTCCCCGCTACAATGAGCAGTTCTTC. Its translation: CASSLGASGSPRYNEQFF.

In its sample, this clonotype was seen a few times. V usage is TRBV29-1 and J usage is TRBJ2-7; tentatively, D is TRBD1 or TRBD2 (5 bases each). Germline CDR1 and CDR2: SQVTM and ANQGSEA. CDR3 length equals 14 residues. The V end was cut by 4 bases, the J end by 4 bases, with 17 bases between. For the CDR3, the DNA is TGCAGCGTTGTTCTTGGGGACGGTTCATACGAGCAGTACTTC. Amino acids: CSVVLGDGSYEQYF.

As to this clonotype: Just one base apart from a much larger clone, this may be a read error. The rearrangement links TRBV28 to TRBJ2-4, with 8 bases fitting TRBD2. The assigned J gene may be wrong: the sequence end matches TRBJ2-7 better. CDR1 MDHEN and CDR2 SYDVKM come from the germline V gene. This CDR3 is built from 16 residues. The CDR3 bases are TGTGCCAGCAGTTTAAGCCTAGCGGGTCTTACCTCCGAGCAGTACTTC. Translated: CASSLSLAGLTSEQYF.

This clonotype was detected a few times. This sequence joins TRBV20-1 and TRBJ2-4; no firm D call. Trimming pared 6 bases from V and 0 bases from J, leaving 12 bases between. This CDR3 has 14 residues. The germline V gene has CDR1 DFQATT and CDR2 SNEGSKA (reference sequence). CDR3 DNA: TGCAGTGCCCCCGGACGCTTAGCCAAAAACATTCAGTACTTC. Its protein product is CSAPGRLAKNIQYF.

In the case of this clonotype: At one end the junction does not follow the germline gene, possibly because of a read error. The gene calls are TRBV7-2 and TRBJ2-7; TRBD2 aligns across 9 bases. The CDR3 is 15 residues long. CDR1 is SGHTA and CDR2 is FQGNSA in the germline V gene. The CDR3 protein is CAGSLVSGSSYEQYF. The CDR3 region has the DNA TGTGCCGGCAGCTTAGTTAGCGGGAGCTCCTACGAGCAGTACTTC.

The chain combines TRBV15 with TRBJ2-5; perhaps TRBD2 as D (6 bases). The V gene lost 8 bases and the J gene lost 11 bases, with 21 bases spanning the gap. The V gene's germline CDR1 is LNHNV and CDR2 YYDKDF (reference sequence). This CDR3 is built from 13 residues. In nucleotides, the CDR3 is TGTGCCACCGGGACTGGGCCCTCCAGGGAGCAGTACTTC. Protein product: CATGTGPSREQYF.

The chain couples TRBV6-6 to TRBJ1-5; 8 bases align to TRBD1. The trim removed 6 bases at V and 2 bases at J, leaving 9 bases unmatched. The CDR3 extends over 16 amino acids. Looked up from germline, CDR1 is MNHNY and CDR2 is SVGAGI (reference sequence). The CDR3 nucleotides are TGTGCCAGCAGCCAGGGGGCCATTTCGGGCAATCAGCCCCAGCATTTT. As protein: CASSQGAISGNQPQHF.

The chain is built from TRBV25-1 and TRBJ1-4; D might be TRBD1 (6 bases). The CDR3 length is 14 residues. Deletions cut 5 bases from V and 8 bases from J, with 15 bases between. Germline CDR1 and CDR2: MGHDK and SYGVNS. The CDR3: CASSLQGGSEKLFF. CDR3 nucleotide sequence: TGTGCCAGCAGTCTACAGGGTGGAAGCGAAAAACTGTTTTTT. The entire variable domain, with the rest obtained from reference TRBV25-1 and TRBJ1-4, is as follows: EADIYQTPRYLVIGTGKKITLECSQTMGHDKMYWYQQDPGMELHLIHYSYGVNSTEKGDLSSESTVSRIRTEHFPLTLESARPSHTSQYLCASSLQGGSEKLFFGSGTQLSVL.

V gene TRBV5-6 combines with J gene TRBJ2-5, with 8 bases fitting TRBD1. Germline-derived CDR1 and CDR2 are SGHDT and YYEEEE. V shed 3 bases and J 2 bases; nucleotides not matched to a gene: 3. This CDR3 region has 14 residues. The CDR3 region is CASSWGQVQETQYF. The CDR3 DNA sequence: TGTGCCAGCAGCTGGGGACAGGTACAAGAGACCCAGTACTTC. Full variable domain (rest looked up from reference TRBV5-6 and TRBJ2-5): DAGVTQSPTHLIKTRGQQVTLRCSPKSGHDTVSWYQQALGQGPQFIFQYYEEEERQRGNFPDRFSGHQFPNYSSELNVNALLLGDSALYLCASSWGQVQETQYFGPGTRLLVL.

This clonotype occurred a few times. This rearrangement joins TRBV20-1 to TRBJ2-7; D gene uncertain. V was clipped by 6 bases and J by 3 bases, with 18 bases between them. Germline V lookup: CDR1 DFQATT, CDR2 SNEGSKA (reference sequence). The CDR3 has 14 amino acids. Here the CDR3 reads CSAPTERGGYEQYF. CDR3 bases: TGCAGTGCCCCTACCGAGAGAGGCGGCTACGAGCAGTACTTC.

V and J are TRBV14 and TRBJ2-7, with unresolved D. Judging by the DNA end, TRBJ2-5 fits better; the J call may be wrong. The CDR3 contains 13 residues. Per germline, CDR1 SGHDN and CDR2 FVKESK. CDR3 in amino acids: CASSPPDEETQYF. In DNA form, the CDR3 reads TGTGCCAGCAGCCCACCCGATGAGGAGACCCAGTACTTC.

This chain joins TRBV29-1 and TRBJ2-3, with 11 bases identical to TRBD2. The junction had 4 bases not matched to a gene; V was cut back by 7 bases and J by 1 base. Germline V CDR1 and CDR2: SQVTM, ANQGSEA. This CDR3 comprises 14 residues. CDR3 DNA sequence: TGCAGCGCCGGGACTAGCGGTGGCACAGATACGCAGTATTTT. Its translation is CSAGTSGGTDTQYF.

The CDR3 DNA reads as TGTGCCAGCACCTTTCGACAGGGGGATGAAAAACTGTTTTTT. Translating gives CASTFRQGDEKLFF. This sequence joins TRBV12-3 or TRBV12-4 and TRBJ1-4; 9 nucleotides align to TRBD1. Trimming took 7 bases from V and 6 from J; bases not matched to a gene: 6. The CDR3 is 14 amino acids.

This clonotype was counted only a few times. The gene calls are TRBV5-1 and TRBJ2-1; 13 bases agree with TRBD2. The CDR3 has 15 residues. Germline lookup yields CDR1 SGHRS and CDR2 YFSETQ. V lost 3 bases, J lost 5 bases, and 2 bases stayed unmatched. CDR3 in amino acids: CASSYGTSGNNEQFF. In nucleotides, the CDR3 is TGCGCCAGCAGCTACGGGACTAGCGGGAACAATGAGCAGTTCTTC.

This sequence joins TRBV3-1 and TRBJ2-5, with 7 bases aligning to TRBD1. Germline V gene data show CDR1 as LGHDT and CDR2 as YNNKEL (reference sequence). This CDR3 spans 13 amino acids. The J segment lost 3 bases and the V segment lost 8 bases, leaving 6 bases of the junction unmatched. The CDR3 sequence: CASGDRVKETQYF. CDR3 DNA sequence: TGTGCCAGCGGCGACAGGGTGAAAGAGACCCAGTACTTC.

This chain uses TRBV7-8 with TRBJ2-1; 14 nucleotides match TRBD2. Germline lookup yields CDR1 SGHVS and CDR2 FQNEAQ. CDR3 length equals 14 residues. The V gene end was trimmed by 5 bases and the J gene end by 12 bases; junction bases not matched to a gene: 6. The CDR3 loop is CASSPGLAGVRQFF. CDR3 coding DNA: TGTGCCAGCAGCCCGGGACTAGCGGGAGTCAGGCAGTTCTTC.

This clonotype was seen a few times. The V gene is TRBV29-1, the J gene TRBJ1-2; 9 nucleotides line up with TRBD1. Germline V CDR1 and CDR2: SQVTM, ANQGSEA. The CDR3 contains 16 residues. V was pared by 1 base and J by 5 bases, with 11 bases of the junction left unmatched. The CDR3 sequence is CSVEVRRLDRGYGYTF. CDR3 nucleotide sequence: TGCAGCGTTGAAGTAAGGAGGTTGGACAGGGGATATGGCTACACCTTC.